This T cell receptor beta chain was recovered during a study of regulatory T cells in long-lasting Graves disease. Time point meaning: newly diagnosed GD, antithyroid drugs for less than 3 months. Extracted RNA from PBMCs served as the source of the TCR library. V was clipped by 6 bases and J by 4 bases, with 18 bases between them. The CDR3 is made up of 15 amino acids. Researchers made TCR beta libraries by using iRepertoire HTBI primers and running Arm-PCR on CDR3 regions. TCRdb re-derived calls from the multiplex PCR reads in MiXCR, one entry per CDR3 protein. The sample records about 380,000 distinct CDR3 sequences, 15% to 17% being singletons. The sample holds many counts of this clonotype.

V and J are TRBV12-3 or TRBV12-4 and TRBJ1-2; a weak D match, TRBD1 (5 bases). The material sequenced was peripheral blood mononuclear cells (PBMCs), taken at new diagnosis, from a patient treated with antithyroid drugs. This receptor was taken from a female donor with Graves disease. The CDR3 spells CASSHDRRGSYGYTF. The CDR3, as DNA: TGTGCCAGCAGCCATGACCGCCGGGGGAGCTATGGCTACACCTTC.